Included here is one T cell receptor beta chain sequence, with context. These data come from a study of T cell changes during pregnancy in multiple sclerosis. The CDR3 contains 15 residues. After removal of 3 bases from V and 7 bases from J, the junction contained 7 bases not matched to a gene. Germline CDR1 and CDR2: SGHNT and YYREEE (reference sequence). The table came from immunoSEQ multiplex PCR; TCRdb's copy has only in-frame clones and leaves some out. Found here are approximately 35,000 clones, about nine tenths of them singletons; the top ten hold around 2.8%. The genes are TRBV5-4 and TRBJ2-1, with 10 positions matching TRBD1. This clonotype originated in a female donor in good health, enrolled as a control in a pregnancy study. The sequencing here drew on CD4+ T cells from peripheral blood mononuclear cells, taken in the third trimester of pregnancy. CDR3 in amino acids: CASSSPGQGRNEQFF. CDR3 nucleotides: TGTGCCAGCAGCTCCCCGGGACAGGGGCGTAATGAGCAGTTCTTC.